This T cell receptor (beta chain) comes out of a study of T cells in Graves' hyperthyroidism and ophthalmopathy. Turning to the study itself: The authors collected peripheral blood at initial diagnosis, before any treatment.

What was amplified from RNA transcripts were TCR beta CDR3 regions. The HTBI primer set was used in a first-round RT-PCR of the TCR CDR3. TCRdb recomputed calls from the multiplex PCR reads with MiXCR, one row per CDR3 protein. The repertoire includes roughly 650,000 distinct CDR3 sequences, around 16% of them detected once, and 2.5% to 4% sits in the top ten. This clonotype occurred a few times. V shed 5 bases and J 6 bases; nucleotides not matched to a gene: 9. The CDR3 is 14 residues long. Germline V gene sequence: CDR1 LNHDA, CDR2 SQIVND (reference sequence). Lactation, pregnancy, other autoimmune disease or uncontrolled infection excluded patients. Diagnosis relied on clinical symptoms, serum thyroxine and TRAb, thyroid ultrasound and orbital computed tomography. Isolation of PBMCs was performed on around 9.4 ml fresh peripheral blood.

The clonotype comes from a woman aged 40-49 years with Graves' ophthalmopathy. The sequenced sample was blood. The chain carries TRBV19 and TRBJ2-7, with 8 bases identical to TRBD1. The CDR3 region is CASSSRDRFSEQYF. The CDR3 region has the DNA TGTGCCAGTAGTTCCCGGGACAGGTTTTCCGAGCAGTACTTC.